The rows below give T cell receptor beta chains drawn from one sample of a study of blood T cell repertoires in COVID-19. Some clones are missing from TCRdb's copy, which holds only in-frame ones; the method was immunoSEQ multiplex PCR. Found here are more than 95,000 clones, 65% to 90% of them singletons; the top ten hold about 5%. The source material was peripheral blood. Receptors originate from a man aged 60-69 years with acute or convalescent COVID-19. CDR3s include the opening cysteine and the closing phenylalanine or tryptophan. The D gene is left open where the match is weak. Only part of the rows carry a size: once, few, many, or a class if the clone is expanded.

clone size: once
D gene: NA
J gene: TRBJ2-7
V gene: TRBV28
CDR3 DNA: TGTGCCAGCATTCCCGGGACTTTAATAGGTCCCTACGAGCAGTACTTC
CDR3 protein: CASIPGTLIGPYEQYF

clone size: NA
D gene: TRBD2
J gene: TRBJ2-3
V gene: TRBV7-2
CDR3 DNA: TGTGCCAGCAGCCCCCGACTAGCGGGTAGCACAGATACGCAGTATTTT
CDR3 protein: CASSPRLAGSTDTQYF

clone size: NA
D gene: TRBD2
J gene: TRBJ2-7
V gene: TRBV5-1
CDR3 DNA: TGCGCCAGCAGCTCCTCTAGCGGGAGAATTTACGAGCAGTACTTC
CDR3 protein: CASSSSSGRIYEQYF

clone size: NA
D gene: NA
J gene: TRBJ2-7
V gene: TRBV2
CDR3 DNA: TGTGCCAGCCTCTTGGGGCCCTACGAGCAGTACTTC
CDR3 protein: CASLLGPYEQYF

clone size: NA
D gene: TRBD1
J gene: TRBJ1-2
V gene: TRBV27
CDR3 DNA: TGTGCCAGCAGTTTGACAGGGGGTGTAATAGGGCGCTACACCTTC
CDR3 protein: CASSLTGGVIGRYTF

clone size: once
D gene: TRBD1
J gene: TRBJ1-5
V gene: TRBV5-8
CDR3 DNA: TGTGCCAGCAGCTGGGGGACAGGATCAGGCAATCAGCCCCAGCATTTT
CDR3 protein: CASSWGTGSGNQPQHF

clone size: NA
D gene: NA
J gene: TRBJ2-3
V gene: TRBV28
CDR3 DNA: TGTGCCAGCAGCCCTTACTACACAGATACGCAGTATTTT
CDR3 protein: CASSPYYTDTQYF

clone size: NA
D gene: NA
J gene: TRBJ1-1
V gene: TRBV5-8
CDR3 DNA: TGTGCCAGCAGCTTGGCGCGTGGGAACACTGAAGCTTTCTTT
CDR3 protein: CASSLARGNTEAFF

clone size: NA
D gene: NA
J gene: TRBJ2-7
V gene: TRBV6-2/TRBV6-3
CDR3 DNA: TGTGCCAGCAGTTACGAACGGAGCTCCTACGAGCAGTACTTC
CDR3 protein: CASSYERSSYEQYF

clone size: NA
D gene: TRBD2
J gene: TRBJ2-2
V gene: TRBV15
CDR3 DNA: TGTGCCACCAGCAGAGTAGCGGGGGCTTCCACCGGGGAGCTGTTTTTT
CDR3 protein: CATSRVAGASTGELFF

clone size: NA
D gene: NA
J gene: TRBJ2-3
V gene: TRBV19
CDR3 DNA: TGTGCCAGTTCCCTGAGAGGGAGCGCAGATACGCAGTATTTT
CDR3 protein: CASSLRGSADTQYF

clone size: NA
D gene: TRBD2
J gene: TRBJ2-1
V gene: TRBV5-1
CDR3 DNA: TGCGCCAGCAGCTTGATAGCGGGGGGTCCCCCTACAAATGAGCAGTTCTTC
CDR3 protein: CASSLIAGGPPTNEQFF

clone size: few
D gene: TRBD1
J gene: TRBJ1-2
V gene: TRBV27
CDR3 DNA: TGTGCCAGCAGTCTACGACCGGGACAGCTTAATAACTATGGCTACACCTTC
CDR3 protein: CASSLRPGQLNNYGYTF

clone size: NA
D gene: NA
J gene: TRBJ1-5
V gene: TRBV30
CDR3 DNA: TGTGCCTGGAGTGTACTAACGGGAGGGCAGCCCCAGCATTTT
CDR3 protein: CAWSVLTGGQPQHF

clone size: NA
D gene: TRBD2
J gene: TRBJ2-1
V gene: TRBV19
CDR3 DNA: TGTGCCAGTAGTATTAAGCGGGGGAGCTCCTACAATGAGCAGTTCTTC
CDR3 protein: CASSIKRGSSYNEQFF

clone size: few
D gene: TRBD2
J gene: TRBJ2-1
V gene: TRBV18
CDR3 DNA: TGTGCCAGCTCACGGACTAGCGGGATCTACAATGAGCAGTTCTTC
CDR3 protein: CASSRTSGIYNEQFF

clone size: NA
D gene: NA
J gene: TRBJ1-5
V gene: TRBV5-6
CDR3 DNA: TGTGCCAGCAGCTATGCAGGCCCATATAGCAATCAGCCCCAGCATTTT
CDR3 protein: CASSYAGPYSNQPQHF

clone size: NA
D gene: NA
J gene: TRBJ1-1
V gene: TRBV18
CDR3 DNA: TGTGCCAGCTCCCCCGGGGAGAACACTGAAGCTTTCTTT
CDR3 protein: CASSPGENTEAFF

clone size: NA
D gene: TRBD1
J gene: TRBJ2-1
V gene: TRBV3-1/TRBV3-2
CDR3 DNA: TGTGCCAGCAGCCAAGACTTACTGGACAGGGTATACAATGAGCAGTTCTTC
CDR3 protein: CASSQDLLDRVYNEQFF

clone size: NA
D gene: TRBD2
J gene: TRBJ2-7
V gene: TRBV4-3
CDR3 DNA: TGCGCCAGCAGCCGGGGCGCCAGCGGGAGTGTGAACGAGCAGTACTTC
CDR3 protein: CASSRGASGSVNEQYF

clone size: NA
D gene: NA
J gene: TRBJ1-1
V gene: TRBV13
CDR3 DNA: TGTGCCAGCAGCTTAAGACAGGCCTCAATAGTTGAAGCTTTCTTT
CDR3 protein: CASSLRQASIVEAFF

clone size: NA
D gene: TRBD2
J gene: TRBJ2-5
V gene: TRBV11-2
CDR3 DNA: TGTGCCAGCAGCTTAGTTGCGGCTAGCGGGACGGAGACCCAGTACTTC
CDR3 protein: CASSLVAASGTETQYF

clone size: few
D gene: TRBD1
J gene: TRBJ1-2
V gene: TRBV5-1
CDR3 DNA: TGCGCCAGCAGCTTGGAGCAGGGGGCCCACTATGGCTACACCTTC
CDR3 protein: CASSLEQGAHYGYTF

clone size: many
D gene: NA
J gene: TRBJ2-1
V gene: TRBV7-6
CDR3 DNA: TGTGCCAGCAGCTTAGCGCTAAATGTCCAGGGCCACTACAATGAGCAGTTCTTC
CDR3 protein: CASSLALNVQGHYNEQFF

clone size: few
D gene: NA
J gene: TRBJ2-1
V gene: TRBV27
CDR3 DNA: TGTGCCAGCAGTCTAGCGCGGTCCTACAATGAGCAGTTCTTC
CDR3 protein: CASSLARSYNEQFF

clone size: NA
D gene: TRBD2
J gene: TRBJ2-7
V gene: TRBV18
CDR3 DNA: TGTGCCAGCTCACCAGGTGCGGGACTAGCGGGAGGGCCCACCTACGAGCAGTACTTC
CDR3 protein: CASSPGAGLAGGPTYEQYF

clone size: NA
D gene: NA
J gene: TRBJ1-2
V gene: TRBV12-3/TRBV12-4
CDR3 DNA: TGTGCCAGCAGCCTGGCTGGGGAGTCCGGCTACACCTTC
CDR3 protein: CASSLAGESGYTF

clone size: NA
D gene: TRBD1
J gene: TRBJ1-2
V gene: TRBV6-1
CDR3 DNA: TGTGCCAGCAGTGAAGCGGGGACAGGGGAGCGAGGCTACACCTTC
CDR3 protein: CASSEAGTGERGYTF

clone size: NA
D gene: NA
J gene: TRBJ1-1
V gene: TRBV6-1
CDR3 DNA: TGTGCCAGCAGTGAACTGAGGAACACTGAAGCTTTCTTT
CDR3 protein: CASSELRNTEAFF

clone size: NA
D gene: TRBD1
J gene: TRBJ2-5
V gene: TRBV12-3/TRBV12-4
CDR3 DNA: TGTGCCAGCAGTGTACAGGGGATCGGGACCCAGTACTTC
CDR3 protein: CASSVQGIGTQYF

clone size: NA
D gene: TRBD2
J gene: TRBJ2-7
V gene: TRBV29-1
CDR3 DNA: TGCAGCGCCACGGGACTAGCGGGACCCTACGAGCAGTACTTC
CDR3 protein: CSATGLAGPYEQYF

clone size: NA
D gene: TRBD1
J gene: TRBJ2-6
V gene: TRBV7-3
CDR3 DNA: TGTGCCAGCAGCCCCGGACAGGGGGTCAACGTCCTGACTTTC
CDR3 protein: CASSPGQGVNVLTF

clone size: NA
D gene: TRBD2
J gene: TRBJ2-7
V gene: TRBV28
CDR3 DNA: TGTGCCAGCAGTTGGGGGGGGTCTTCCTACGAGCAGTACTTC
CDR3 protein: CASSWGGSSYEQYF

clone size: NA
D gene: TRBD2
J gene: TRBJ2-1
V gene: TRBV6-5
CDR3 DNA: TGTGCCAGCAGGACCCCCGGGACTAGCTCAAATGAGCAGTTCTTC
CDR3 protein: CASRTPGTSSNEQFF

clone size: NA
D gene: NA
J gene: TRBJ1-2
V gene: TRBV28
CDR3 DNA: TGTGCCAGCAGTTTATCGGTCGGGGGCTACACCTTC
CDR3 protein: CASSLSVGGYTF

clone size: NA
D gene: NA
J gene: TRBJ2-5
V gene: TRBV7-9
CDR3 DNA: TGTGCCAGCAGCTTATTAGCGACTGGAGTGGAGACCCAGTACTTC
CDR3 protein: CASSLLATGVETQYF

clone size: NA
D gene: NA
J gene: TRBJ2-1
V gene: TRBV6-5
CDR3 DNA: TGTGCCAGCAGCGTGGGGTCAGGGTACAATGAGCAGTTCTTC
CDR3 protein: CASSVGSGYNEQFF

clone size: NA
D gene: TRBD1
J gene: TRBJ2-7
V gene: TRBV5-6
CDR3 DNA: TGTGCCAGCAGCTTGCGACAGGGGATTTACGAGCAGTACTTC
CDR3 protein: CASSLRQGIYEQYF

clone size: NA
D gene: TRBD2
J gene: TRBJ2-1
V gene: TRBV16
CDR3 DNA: TGTGCCAGCAGCCCGCAGGGCGGGAGAGTTTCGGTTGAGCAGTTCTTC
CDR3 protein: CASSPQGGRVSVEQFF

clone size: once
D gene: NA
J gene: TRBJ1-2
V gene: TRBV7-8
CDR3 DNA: TGTGCCAGCACCGACGGACAGTTCAACTATGGCTACACCTTC
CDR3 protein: CASTDGQFNYGYTF

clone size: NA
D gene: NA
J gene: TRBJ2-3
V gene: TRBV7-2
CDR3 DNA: TGTGCCAGCAGCTTACTACCCCGTCCGGATACGCAGTATTTT
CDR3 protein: CASSLLPRPDTQYF

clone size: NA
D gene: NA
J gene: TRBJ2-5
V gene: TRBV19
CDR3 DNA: TGTGCCAGTAGTATTAGGTCCGGAGCGTCCGGGGAGACCCAGTACTTC
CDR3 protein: CASSIRSGASGETQYF

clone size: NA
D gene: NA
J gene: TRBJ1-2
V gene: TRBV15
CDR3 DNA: TGTGCCACCAGCAGACTGCGACACGACTATGGCTACACCTTC
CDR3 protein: CATSRLRHDYGYTF

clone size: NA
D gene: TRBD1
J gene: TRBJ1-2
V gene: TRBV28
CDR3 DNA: TGTGCCACCCAGTTACCGGGACAGGCCTATGGCTACACCTTC
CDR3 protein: CATQLPGQAYGYTF

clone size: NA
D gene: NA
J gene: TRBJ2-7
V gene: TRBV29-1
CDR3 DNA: TGCAGCGTTCTCTCCGAGACAGAAAAGCTCTACGAGCAGTACTTC
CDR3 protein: CSVLSETEKLYEQYF

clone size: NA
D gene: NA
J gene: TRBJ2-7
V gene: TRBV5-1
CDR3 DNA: TGCGCCAGCAGCTTGGGGGTCAGGGGATACGAGCAGTACTTC
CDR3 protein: CASSLGVRGYEQYF

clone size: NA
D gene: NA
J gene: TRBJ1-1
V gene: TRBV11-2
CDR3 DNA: TGTGCCAGCGGAAAATCCCAGGGGAACACTGAAGCTTTCTTT
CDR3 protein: CASGKSQGNTEAFF

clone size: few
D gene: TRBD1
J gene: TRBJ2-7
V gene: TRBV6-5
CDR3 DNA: TGTGCCAGCAGTTCCCGACAGGGCGCGGAGCAGTACTTC
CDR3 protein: CASSSRQGAEQYF

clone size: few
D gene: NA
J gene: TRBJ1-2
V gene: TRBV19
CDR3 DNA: TGTGCCAGTAGTCTGCAGGCTGGCTACACCTTC
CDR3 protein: CASSLQAGYTF

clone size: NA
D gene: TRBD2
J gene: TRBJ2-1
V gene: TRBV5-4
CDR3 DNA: TGTGCCAGCAGCTTGGGACTAGCGGGAGGGAATGAGCAGTTCTTC
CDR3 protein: CASSLGLAGGNEQFF

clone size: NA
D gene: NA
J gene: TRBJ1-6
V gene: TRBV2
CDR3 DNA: TGTGCCAGCATTCGACTGGTCAGGGATAATTCACCCCTCCACTTT
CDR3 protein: CASIRLVRDNSPLHF

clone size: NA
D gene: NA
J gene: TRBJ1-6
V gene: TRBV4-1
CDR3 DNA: TGCGCCAGCAGCCAAGCGCGGGAATATAATTCACCCCTCCACTTT
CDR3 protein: CASSQAREYNSPLHF